This T cell receptor (beta chain) was identified during a study of T cells in localized non-small cell lung cancer. Findings of the study overall: Uninvolved adjacent lung had more T cell clonality than any other tissue, topping tumor. Multi-region tumor sequencing was not done, so intratumor heterogeneity could not be excluded. Adjacent lung exhibited a median of about 56 among the 100 most abundant tumor clones.

Regarding this clone: What it recognizes is unknown.

Clones were sequenced by immunoSEQ multiplex PCR, and TCRdb holds only the in-frame ones, with some missing. The data show some 25,000 clones, approximately 88% seen once. CDR1 SEHNR and CDR2 FQNEAQ come from the germline V gene (reference sequence). V lost 0 bases to trimming and J lost 6 bases, with 8 bases between them. The CDR3 totals 13 residues. This receptor was taken from a woman aged 40-75 years with stage III lung adenocarcinoma. This specimen was peripheral blood mononuclear cells, taken before any cancer treatment. The chain carries TRBV7-9 and TRBJ1-2; D unresolved. CDR3 region: CASSLAREDGYTF. CDR3 nucleotides: TGTGCCAGCAGCTTAGCGCGGGAGGATGGCTACACCTTC. Supplemented by reference TRBV7-9 and TRBJ1-2, the full variable domain reads DTGVSQNPRHKITKRGQNVTFRCDPISEHNRLYWYRQTLGQGPEFLTYFQNEAQLEKSRLLSDRFSAERPKGSFSTLEIQRTEQGDSAMYLCASSLAREDGYTFGSGTRLTVV.